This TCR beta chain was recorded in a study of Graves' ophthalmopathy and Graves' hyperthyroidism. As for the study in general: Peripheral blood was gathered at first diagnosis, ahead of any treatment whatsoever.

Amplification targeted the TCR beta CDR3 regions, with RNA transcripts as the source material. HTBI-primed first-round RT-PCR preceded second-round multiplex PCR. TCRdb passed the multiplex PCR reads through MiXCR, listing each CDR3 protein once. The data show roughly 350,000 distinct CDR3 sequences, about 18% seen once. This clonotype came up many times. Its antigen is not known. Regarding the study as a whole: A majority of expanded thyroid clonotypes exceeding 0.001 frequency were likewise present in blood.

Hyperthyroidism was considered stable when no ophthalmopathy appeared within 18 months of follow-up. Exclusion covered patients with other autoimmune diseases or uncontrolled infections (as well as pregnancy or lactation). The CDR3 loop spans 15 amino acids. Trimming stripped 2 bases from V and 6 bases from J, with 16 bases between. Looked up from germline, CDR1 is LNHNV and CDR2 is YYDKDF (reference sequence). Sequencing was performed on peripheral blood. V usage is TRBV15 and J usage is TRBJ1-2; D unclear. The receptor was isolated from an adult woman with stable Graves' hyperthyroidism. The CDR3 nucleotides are TGTGCCACCAGCAGATTCCCGGACGGCGGGGATGGCTACACCTTC. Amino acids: CATSRFPDGGDGYTF.